One and the same sample provided the 20 T cell receptor beta chains below, sequenced in a study of shared T cell receptors in the human thymus. The protocol was immunoSEQ multiplex PCR, while the TCRdb copy is restricted to in-frame clones and leaves out a portion. Found here are under 850,000 clones, roughly 88% of them singletons; the top ten hold about 0.01%. This sample was shared with a second study, whose subject was human thymus T cells.

Source material: thymocytes. The receptors stem from a boy in the first two years of life with a congenital heart defect.

CDR3 nucleotides: TGTGCCACCAGCAGAGGAGGGAGGAAGCGCCGGGAGCTGTTTTTT. Translating gives CATSRGGRKRRELFF. The V gene is TRBV15, the J gene TRBJ2-2; D is possibly TRBD2 (6 bases). This CDR3 has 15 amino acids. The germline V gene has CDR1 LNHNV and CDR2 YYDKDF (reference sequence). Trimming left V 1 base short and J 9 bases short, with 15 bases between.

The V and J genes are TRBV27 and TRBJ2-3; 8 bases fit TRBD1. The CDR3 consists of 16 residues. The germline V gene has CDR1 MNHEY and CDR2 SMNVEV (reference sequence). V shed 5 bases and J 2 bases; nucleotides not matched to a gene: 9. In DNA, the CDR3 is TGTGCCAGCAGTGTCGACAGGGGCGCCCCCACAGATACGCAGTATTTT. Its translation is CASSVDRGAPTDTQYF.

The sample holds one count of this clone. V is TRBV27 and J is TRBJ2-3; 11 bases map to TRBD2. This CDR3 has 17 amino acids. CDR1 is MNHEY and CDR2 is SMNVEV in the germline V gene (reference sequence). V lost 5 bases to trimming and J lost 0 bases; unmatched junction nucleotides: 7. CDR3 DNA: TGTGCCAGCAGTCCCTCGGGACTAGCGGCTAGCACAGATACGCAGTATTTT. This codes for CASSPSGLAASTDTQYF.

The genes are TRBV7-9 and TRBJ2-7, with 8 positions matching TRBD1. This CDR3 comprises 15 residues. V shed 4 bases and J 1 base; nucleotides not matched to a gene: 6. Germline assignment: CDR1 SEHNR and CDR2 FQNEAQ (reference sequence). This CDR3 reads CASSSGQAISYEQYF. For the CDR3, the DNA is TGTGCCAGCAGCTCGGGACAGGCTATTTCCTACGAGCAGTACTTC.

The gene calls are TRBV14 and TRBJ2-3; no firm D call. This CDR3 contains 15 residues. From germline, CDR1 is SGHDN and CDR2 FVKESK. V was shortened by 1 base and J by 3 bases, with 11 bases between the two germline ends. The CDR3 coding sequence is TGTGCCAGCAGCCAAGGCCGCGAACGGACAGATACGCAGTATTTT. It translates to CASSQGRERTDTQYF.

The J gene is TRBJ2-7, the V gene TRBV30; 7 bases agree with TRBD2. The CDR3 length is 16 residues. In germline, CDR1 is GTSNPN, CDR2 SVGIG (reference sequence). Trimming cost V 0 bases and J 3 bases; bases outside gene matches: 11. For the CDR3, the DNA is TGTGCCTGGAGTGTACGGCCGTGGCGGGAGTGCTACGAGCAGTACTTC. Its protein is CAWSVRPWRECYEQYF.

The rearrangement joins TRBV19 to TRBJ2-4; D is perhaps TRBD2 (6 bases). Germline V lookup: CDR1 LNHDA, CDR2 SQIVND (reference sequence). V shed 2 bases and J shed 0 bases, with 11 bases lying between them. The CDR3 covers 16 residues. CDR3 region: CASSIRAGSAKNIQYF. Written as DNA, the CDR3 is TGTGCCAGTAGTATAAGGGCGGGGTCAGCCAAAAACATTCAGTACTTC.

The rearrangement links TRBV29-1 to TRBJ2-3, with D maybe TRBD1 (6 bases). V was pared by 2 bases and J by 2 bases, with 14 bases between. This CDR3 has 15 residues. The germline V gene encodes CDR1 SQVTM and CDR2 ANQGSEA. The CDR3 sequence: CSVEWGHTITDTQYF. The DNA for the CDR3 is TGCAGCGTTGAATGGGGACACACAATCACAGATACGCAGTATTTT.

The CDR3 protein is CASFRDREPTGELFF. CDR3 in DNA: TGCGCCAGCTTCCGGGACAGGGAACCCACCGGGGAGCTGTTTTTT. The chain recombines TRBV5-1 with TRBJ2-2; 9 bases are shared with TRBD1. V was pared by 7 bases and J by 4 bases, with 8 bases of the junction left unmatched. Looked up from germline, CDR1 is SGHRS and CDR2 is YFSETQ. This CDR3 is built from 15 residues.

J is TRBJ2-5 and V is TRBV2; D not resolved. The CDR3 runs to 13 residues. V lost 3 bases and J 3 bases, leaving 8 bases between the germline ends. CDR1 and CDR2 (germline): SNHLY, FYNNEI. The CDR3 loop is CASSDAAKETQYF. The DNA for the CDR3 is TGTGCCAGCAGTGATGCGGCTAAAGAGACCCAGTACTTC.

This rearrangement joins TRBV2 to TRBJ1-2, with a tentative D call TRBD1 (5 bases). CDR1 is SNHLY, CDR2 FYNNEI, per germline. Trimming left V 4 bases short and J 4 bases short, with 19 bases between. The CDR3 runs 16 residues. CDR3 coding DNA: TGTGCCAGCAGTGGGGACTTCTTTGGGCCAGGCTATGGCTACACCTTC. Translating it yields CASSGDFFGPGYGYTF.

This CDR3 is CSGQGREKLFF. CDR3 sequence (DNA): TGCAGCGGACAGGGGAGAGAAAAACTGTTTTTT. The chain is built from TRBV29-1 and TRBJ1-4; 8 bases are a match to TRBD1. Per the germline V gene, CDR1 is SQVTM and CDR2 is ANQGSEA. The CDR3 sequence is 11 residues long. With V trimmed by 7 bases and J by 8 bases, 3 bases remained unmatched.

The V and J genes are TRBV4-3 and TRBJ2-1; a weak D match, TRBD2 (6 bases). The CDR3 covers 19 residues. V dropped 0 bases and J dropped 0 bases, with 18 bases sitting between them. The germline V gene encodes CDR1 LGHNA and CDR2 YSLEER. CDR3 in DNA: TGCGCCAGCAGCCAAGATCTGTCGGTTAGCGGCTGCTCCTACAATGAGCAGTTCTTC. Residues: CASSQDLSVSGCSYNEQFF.

The chain has TRBV27 and TRBJ1-1; possibly TRBD1 for D (5 bases). The V end was cut by 5 bases, the J end by 8 bases, with 18 bases between. CDR1 is MNHEY, CDR2 SMNVEV, per germline (reference sequence). The CDR3 consists of 14 residues. CDR3 amino acids: CASSLRARNREAFF. CDR3 bases: TGTGCCAGCAGTCTACGGGCCCGCAACAGGGAAGCTTTCTTT.

This clone was counted a few times. The chain employs TRBV5-6 and TRBJ1-1; a possible D gene is TRBD1 (6 bases). V was cut by 2 bases and J by 1 base, with 9 bases left in between. CDR1 SGHDT and CDR2 YYEEEE come from the germline V gene. CDR3 length equals 14 residues. This chain's CDR3 is CASSLRTENTEAFF. The DNA for the CDR3 is TGTGCCAGCAGCTTACGGACAGAGAACACTGAAGCTTTCTTT.

The J gene is TRBJ1-2, the V gene TRBV12-5; D not resolved. The CDR3 length is 18 residues. V was shortened by 0 bases and J by 4 bases, with 21 bases between the two germline ends. Germline V gene sequence: CDR1 LGHNT, CDR2 FRNRAP. The CDR3 DNA sequence: TGTGCTAGTGGTTTGGTGCCTCTCGGAGGGCTACTCCCCTATGGCTACACCTTC. This encodes CASGLVPLGGLLPYGYTF.

The chain is built from TRBV7-2 and TRBJ1-2, with D perhaps TRBD1 (5 bases). The CDR3 is 12 residues long. V was pared by 9 bases and J by 4 bases, with 12 bases between. The V gene's germline CDR1 is SGHTA and CDR2 FQGNSA. CDR3 loop: CARWGIGYGYTF. The CDR3 DNA is TGTGCCAGGTGGGGCATCGGCTATGGCTACACCTTC.

The chain employs TRBV5-1 and TRBJ1-1; maybe TRBD1 (6 bases). CDR3 length: 15 amino acids. V gave up 4 bases and J gave up 0 bases, with 13 bases separating them. Germline V gene sequence: CDR1 SGHRS, CDR2 YFSETQ. CDR3 sequence reads: CASSPAGVMNTEAFF. The CDR3 DNA sequence: TGCGCCAGCAGCCCGGCAGGGGTGATGAACACTGAAGCTTTCTTT.

The chain couples TRBV30 to TRBJ1-2; 7 bases match TRBD1. V gave up 2 bases and J gave up 4 bases; unmatched junction bases: 7. The CDR3 length is 14 residues. The germline V gene encodes CDR1 GTSNPN and CDR2 SVGIG (reference sequence). CDR3 nucleotide sequence: TGTGCCTGGAGTACCCTCGGGACAGCCTATGGCTACACCTTC. Translation gives CAWSTLGTAYGYTF.

This chain links TRBV6-1 with TRBJ1-5; D unclear. The germline gives CDR1 MNHNS, CDR2 SASEGT. Deletions cut 0 bases from V and 0 bases from J, with 12 bases between. The CDR3 contains 17 residues. The CDR3 reads CASSEAEGWDSNQPQHF. CDR3 sequence (DNA): TGTGCCAGCAGTGAAGCGGAGGGTTGGGATAGCAATCAGCCCCAGCATTTT.